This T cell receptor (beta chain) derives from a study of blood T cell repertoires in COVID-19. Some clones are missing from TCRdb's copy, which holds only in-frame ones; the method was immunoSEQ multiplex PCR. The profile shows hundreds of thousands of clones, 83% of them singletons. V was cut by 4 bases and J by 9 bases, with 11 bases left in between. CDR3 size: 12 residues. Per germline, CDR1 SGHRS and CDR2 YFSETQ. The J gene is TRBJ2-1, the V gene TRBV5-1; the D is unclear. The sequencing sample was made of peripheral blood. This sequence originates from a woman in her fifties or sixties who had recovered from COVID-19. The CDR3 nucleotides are TGCGCCAGCAGCCCGACTGCGGTTGAGCAGTTCTTC. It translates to CASSPTAVEQFF. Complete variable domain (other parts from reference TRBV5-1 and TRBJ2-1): KAGVTQTPRYLIKTRGQQVTLSCSPISGHRSVSWYQQTPGQGLQFLFEYFSETQRNKGNFPGRFSGRQFSNSRSEMNVSTLELGDSALYLCASSPTAVEQFFGPGTRLTVL.